Each of the 3 T cell receptor beta chains below was sequenced from the same sample in a study of response to subunit inactivated influenza vaccine. TCRdb re-called the RT-PCR reads with MiXCR, one entry per CDR3 protein. The table has under 550,000 distinct CDR3 sequences, 7.6% seen once. The starting material was PBMCs from blood, obtained about 24 months after vaccination. The receptors were gathered from a man between 50 and 69 years old who received an inactivated influenza vaccine.

This clonotype was seen ten or more times. The genes are TRBV5-6 and TRBJ1-2, with D hard to call. Trimming removed 2 bases at V and 2 bases at J, with 10 bases between. This CDR3 is built from 14 residues. Germline lookup yields CDR1 SGHDT and CDR2 YYEEEE. CDR3 sequence: CASSFIDTNYGYTF. CDR3 DNA: TGTGCCAGCAGCTTCATCGACACCAACTATGGCTACACCTTC. Filled out from reference TRBV5-6 and TRBJ1-2, the complete variable domain reads DAGVTQSPTHLIKTRGQQVTLRCSPKSGHDTVSWYQQALGQGPQFIFQYYEEEERQRGNFPDRFSGHQFPNYSSELNVNALLLGDSALYLCASSFIDTNYGYTFGSGTRLTVV.

The chain couples TRBV6-5 to TRBJ2-2, with D possibly called TRBD1 or TRBD2 (5 bases each). V lost 0 bases to trimming and J lost 1 base, with 9 bases between them. Germline lookup yields CDR1 MNHEY and CDR2 SVGAGI. The CDR3 runs 16 residues. CDR3 residues: CASSYSGTMNTGELFF. DNA of the CDR3: TGTGCCAGCAGTTACTCAGGGACGATGAACACCGGGGAGCTGTTTTTT.

This clonotype was observed at least ten times. The J gene is TRBJ1-1, the V gene TRBV5-1; D not resolved. V dropped 5 bases and J dropped 1 base, with 12 bases sitting between them. Germline CDR1 and CDR2: SGHRS and YFSETQ. This CDR3 is 14 amino acids long. CDR3 amino acids: CASSLTPQNTEAFF. The CDR3 DNA reads TGCGCCAGCAGTCTGACACCCCAGAACACTGAAGCTTTCTTT. The entire variable domain, with the rest obtained from reference TRBV5-1 and TRBJ1-1, is as follows: KAGVTQTPRYLIKTRGQQVTLSCSPISGHRSVSWYQQTPGQGLQFLFEYFSETQRNKGNFPGRFSGRQFSNSRSEMNVSTLELGDSALYLCASSLTPQNTEAFFGQGTRLTVV.